The 3 T cell receptor beta chains given below trace back to one sample, sequenced in a study of OX40 agonist ivuxolimab in advanced cancers. Generated by immunoSEQ multiplex PCR, the TCRdb table keeps only in-frame clones and is missing some. The repertoire holds roughly 100,000 clones, with approximately 85% as singletons. Sequenced material: CD4+ or CD8+ T cells sorted from blood, taken in a trial of the OX40 agonist ivuxolimab. The source of these receptors is an adult with an advanced solid tumor such as melanoma, head and neck, liver or kidney cancer.

This clone was detected a few times. This chain uses TRBV7-2 with TRBJ2-5, with TRBD2 matching 7 bases. Germline V gene sequence: CDR1 SGHTA, CDR2 FQGNSA. V was pared by 3 bases and J by 4 bases, with 2 bases of the junction left unmatched. The CDR3 is 13 residues long. The CDR3, as DNA: TGTGCCAGCAGCTTTTGGGAGGGAGAGACCCAGTACTTC. Its protein is CASSFWEGETQYF.

The DNA for the CDR3 is TGTGCCAGCAGCTTGGCCTCAGGACACCCTGAAGCTTTCTTT. It yields the protein CASSLASGHPEAFF. The chain uses TRBV5-6 and TRBJ1-1; possibly TRBD1 for D (5 bases). From germline, CDR1 is SGHDT and CDR2 YYEEEE. The CDR3 covers 14 residues. V dropped 0 bases and J dropped 6 bases, with 12 bases sitting between them.

The chain employs TRBV5-1 and TRBJ2-1; 10 nucleotides agree with TRBD2. J lost 4 bases, V lost 1 base, and 2 bases had no gene match. CDR3 size: 15 residues. CDR1 is SGHRS, CDR2 YFSETQ, per germline. The chain's CDR3 is CASSLPAGGYNEQFF. The CDR3 DNA is TGCGCCAGCAGCTTGCCAGCGGGAGGGTACAATGAGCAGTTCTTC. The whole variable domain, filled in from reference TRBV5-1 and TRBJ2-1, reads KAGVTQTPRYLIKTRGQQVTLSCSPISGHRSVSWYQQTPGQGLQFLFEYFSETQRNKGNFPGRFSGRQFSNSRSEMNVSTLELGDSALYLCASSLPAGGYNEQFFGPGTRLTVL.